The clone carrying this T cell receptor beta chain was found many times. The source of the sample is a study of T cell repertoires in cytomegalovirus infection. V shed 4 bases and J 6 bases; nucleotides not matched to a gene: 7. The CDR3 loop spans 14 amino acids. The germline gives CDR1 SGHTA, CDR2 FQGNSA. TCRdb reprocessed the reads with MiXCR, giving one entry per CDR3 protein. This sample has approximately 250,000 distinct CDR3 sequences, with 6% to 8% found just once. Sequencing input: PBMCs. This chain connects TRBV7-2 to TRBJ2-3, with TRBD2 identical over 7 bases. The receptor's source is a human donor in good health (CMV status not recorded). Some clones in this sample may be carry-over from other donors' samples. In DNA, the CDR3 is TGTGCCAGCAGCTCGGGGGGTGGAAGGGATACGCAGTATTTT. Amino acids: CASSSGGGRDTQYF.